These 15 T cell receptor beta chains were sequenced from one sample in a study of blood T cell repertoires in COVID-19. The repertoire was sequenced with immunoSEQ multiplex PCR; TCRdb's copy has only in-frame clones and lacks some. The data contain hundreds of thousands of clones, 70% to 90% of them seen just once; the ten biggest clones take up less than 2%. The material sequenced was PBMCs or T cells enriched from blood (not recorded which). All receptors come from a man aged 35 to 55 who had recovered from COVID-19.

The V and J genes are TRBV11-1 and TRBJ2-2; TRBD2 aligns across 9 bases. CDR1 SGHAT and CDR2 FQDESV come from the germline V gene (reference sequence). This CDR3 comprises 16 residues. With V trimmed by 3 bases and J by 3 bases, 5 bases remained unmatched. The CDR3 here is CASSFSGGIHTGELFF. The DNA of the CDR3 is TGTGCCAGCAGCTTTAGCGGGGGTATCCACACCGGGGAGCTGTTTTTT.

The V call is TRBV5-1, the J call TRBJ2-3, with 8 bases lining up with TRBD1. The CDR3 extends over 14 amino acids. CDR1 is SGHRS, CDR2 YFSETQ, per germline. Unmatched junction bases numbered 2, after V lost 2 bases and J lost 3 bases. The CDR3, as DNA: TGCGCCAGCAGCTTTCGACAGGGGACAGATACGCAGTATTTT. Protein product: CASSFRQGTDTQYF.

In its sample, this clone was seen a few times. The CDR3, as DNA: TGTGCCAGTAGTTGGGGGCGGGAGGGTCATGAGCAGTTCTTC. Translation: CASSWGREGHEQFF. The chain carries TRBV19 and TRBJ2-1; 9 bases fit TRBD2. Germline-derived CDR1 and CDR2 are LNHDA and SQIVND (reference sequence). J gave up 8 bases and V 5 bases, and 7 bases lay outside the gene matches. This CDR3 comprises 14 residues. Filled out from reference TRBV19 and TRBJ2-1, the complete variable domain reads DGGITQSPKYLFRKEGQNVTLSCEQNLNHDAMYWYRQDPGQGLRLIYYSQIVNDFQKGDIAEGYSVSREKKESFPLTVTSAQKNPTAFYLCASSWGREGHEQFFGPGTRLTVL.

The chain combines TRBV6-2 or TRBV6-3 with TRBJ1-2; TRBD1 matches at 8 bases. Germline V gene data show CDR1 as MNHEY and CDR2 as SVGEGT. This CDR3 region has 16 residues. With 2 bases clipped from V and 6 bases from J, the junction kept 11 bases outside the gene matches. CDR3 residues: CASSYQGTGGVDGYTF. CDR3 DNA: TGTGCCAGCAGTTACCAAGGGACAGGTGGCGTCGATGGCTACACCTTC.

The chain carries TRBV2 and TRBJ2-1; tentatively, D is TRBD2 (6 bases). The V end was cut by 8 bases, the J end by 2 bases, with 13 bases between. Germline values: CDR1 SNHLY, CDR2 FYNNEI. This CDR3 is 14 amino acids long. In DNA, the CDR3 is TGTGCCAGCGCCCGGGAGATCCCCTACAATGAGCAGTTCTTC. Protein: CASAREIPYNEQFF.

This clone appeared a single time. This chain uses TRBV29-1 with TRBJ2-1; 7 bases fit TRBD2. This CDR3 contains 17 residues. Germline V gene sequence: CDR1 SQVTM, CDR2 ANQGSEA. The junction had 12 bases not matched to a gene; V was cut back by 4 bases and J by 0 bases. The CDR3 nucleotides read TGCAGCGTTGTTGGATCTTTAGCGGGTAGCTCCTACAATGAGCAGTTCTTC. Amino acids: CSVVGSLAGSSYNEQFF.

The rearrangement joins TRBV6-4 to TRBJ2-7; TRBD1 aligns across 9 bases. CDR1 is MRHNA, CDR2 SNTAGT, per germline. V lost 5 bases and J lost 0; bases outside the gene matches: 5. This CDR3 spans 15 amino acids. CDR3: CASSSGTGNSYEQYF. CDR3 bases: TGTGCCAGCAGTTCGGGGACAGGGAACTCCTACGAGCAGTACTTC.

This clone was recorded only once. The V call is TRBV25-1, the J call TRBJ2-1; D possibly corresponds to TRBD1 (6 bases). The CDR3 has 14 residues. Germline assignment: CDR1 MGHDK and CDR2 SYGVNS. This CDR3 is CAAGAPSSYNEQFF. DNA for the CDR3: TGTGCAGCAGGGGCGCCGAGCTCCTACAATGAGCAGTTCTTC.

The V gene is TRBV6-5, the J gene TRBJ2-7; 9 bases are shared with TRBD1. V was clipped by 6 bases and J by 5 bases; unmatched bases: 8. CDR1 and CDR2 (germline): MNHEY, SVGAGI. This CDR3 spans 14 amino acids. CDR3 DNA: TGTGCCAGCAGCTCCGGGACAGGGATTAACGAGCAGTACTTC. It yields the protein CASSSGTGINEQYF.

This clone occurred a few times. The CDR3 nucleotides are TGTGCCAGCAGCCAAACCGGGACAGGGTTACGCGAGCAGTACTTC. It translates to CASSQTGTGLREQYF. The rearrangement joins TRBV7-2 to TRBJ2-7; 9 nucleotides agree with TRBD1. J was trimmed by 6 bases and V by 5 bases; bases with no gene match: 11. Germline V lookup: CDR1 SGHTA, CDR2 FQGNSA. The CDR3 is 15 amino acids.

This clone was observed once. The CDR3 DNA is TGCGCCAGCAGCTCGAACAGGGGAGGTGATGAAAAACTGTTTTTT. Its translation: CASSSNRGGDEKLFF. This chain connects TRBV4-1 to TRBJ1-4, with 7 bases lining up with TRBD1. J gave up 6 bases and V 5 bases, and 9 bases lay outside the gene matches. The CDR3 contains 15 residues. CDR1 is MGHRA and CDR2 is YSYEKL in the germline V gene.

The genes are TRBV5-1 and TRBJ1-2, with 11 positions matching TRBD1. V was clipped by 2 bases and J by 6 bases; unmatched bases: 6. The CDR3 length is 15 residues. CDR1 and CDR2 (germline): SGHRS, YFSETQ. The CDR3, as DNA: TGCGCCAGCAGCTTAGGGACAGGGGGATTCGATGGCTACACCTTC. Its protein is CASSLGTGGFDGYTF.

The V call is TRBV2, the J call TRBJ1-4; possible D gene TRBD1, 6 bases. V was cut by 1 base and J by 8 bases, with 11 bases left in between. CDR3 length: 14 amino acids. Germline V gene lookup returns CDR1 SNHLY and CDR2 FYNNEI. In DNA form, the CDR3 reads TGTGCCAGCAGTGAAGTGGGGGGGGCGGAAAAACTGTTTTTT. Translation: CASSEVGGAEKLFF. The whole variable domain, filled in from reference TRBV2 and TRBJ1-4, reads EPEVTQTPSHQVTQMGQEVILRCVPISNHLYFYWYRQILGQKVEFLVSFYNNEISEKSEIFDDQFSVERPDGSNFTLKIRSTKLEDSAMYFCASSEVGGAEKLFFGSGTQLSVL.

This chain uses TRBV4-1 with TRBJ2-3; no firm D call. In germline, CDR1 is MGHRA, CDR2 YSYEKL. The CDR3 length is 13 residues. Trimming shortened V by 2 bases and J by 1 base, and 4 bases separated the two germline ends. The CDR3 coding sequence is TGCGCCAGCAGCCAACGGGGCACAGATACGCAGTATTTT. It codes for CASSQRGTDTQYF.

V gene TRBV27 combines with J gene TRBJ1-2; D is perhaps TRBD1 (6 bases). Germline CDR1 reads MNHEY; CDR2 reads SMNVEV (reference sequence). V lost 11 bases to trimming and J lost 2 bases, with 21 bases between them. CDR3 length equals 15 residues. The CDR3 coding sequence is TGTGCCCTCAGACGGACTCCAGGGGCCAACTATGGCTACACCTTC. Protein product: CALRRTPGANYGYTF.